Listed below are T cell receptor beta chains from one sample, sequenced in a study of vaccination and CD4 T cells after COVID-19. TCRdb reanalysed the PCR reads using MiXCR and keeps one entry per CDR3 protein. The repertoire holds 25,000 or so distinct CDR3 sequences, approximately 40% seen once, with about 3.7% in the top ten. For these TCRs, the target antigens are not known. Sequencing used CD4+ T cells from blood, cultured in vitro, obtained about 7 months after SARS-CoV-2 vaccination. The receptor source for this set is a human donor who had recovered from COVID-19. Both conserved end residues are part of each CDR3. Fields, in order: J gene, V gene, clone size, D gene, CDR3 DNA, CDR3 protein. D genes are given only for firm matches. Clone size is given for some rows only: seen once, a few or many times, or a class if the clone is expanded.

J: TRBJ2-7
V: TRBV7-2
size: .
D: .
DNA: TGTGCCAGCAGCCCTCGTGGTGGGGTGCTCGAGCAGTACTTC
CDR3: CASSPRGGVLEQYF

J: TRBJ2-4
V: TRBV20-1
size: few
D: TRBD1
DNA: TGCAGTGCTGGACAGGGGCTAGCCAAAAACATTCAGTACTTC
CDR3: CSAGQGLAKNIQYF

J: TRBJ2-7
V: TRBV27
size: few
D: .
DNA: TGTGCCAGCAGTTCAGTCAGGGAAGGTCACGAGCAGTACTTC
CDR3: CASSSVREGHEQYF

J: TRBJ2-3
V: TRBV7-3
size: few
D: TRBD2
DNA: TGTGCCAGCAGGCCAGGACTAGCGGGAGCGGATACGCAGTATTTT
CDR3: CASRPGLAGADTQYF

J: TRBJ1-5
V: TRBV2
size: .
D: .
DNA: TGTGCCAGCAGTGACACAAATAGCAATCAGCCCCAGCATTTT
CDR3: CASSDTNSNQPQHF

J: TRBJ2-3
V: TRBV4-1
size: .
D: TRBD2
DNA: TGCGCCAGCAGCCCACCTTGGGCCAGCGGGAGAACAGATACGCAGTATTTT
CDR3: CASSPPWASGRTDTQYF

J: TRBJ2-5
V: TRBV6-2/TRBV6-3
size: .
D: .
DNA: TGTGCCAGCAATTTACTACACGGGGTAGGGGAGACCCAGTACTTC
CDR3: CASNLLHGVGETQYF

J: TRBJ2-4
V: TRBV6-1
size: .
D: .
DNA: TGTGCCAGCAGCTCCGGGCCAAAGAGGTCGGGGGCCAAAAACATTCAGTACTTC
CDR3: CASSSGPKRSGAKNIQYF

J: TRBJ1-2
V: TRBV28
size: few
D: .
DNA: TGTGCCAGCAGTTCTGGACTGGGGGCAACTAACTATGGCTACACCTTC
CDR3: CASSSGLGATNYGYTF

J: TRBJ1-5
V: TRBV25-1
size: once
D: TRBD1
DNA: TGTGCCAGCAGAGAGACAGGGCGCAATCAGCCCCAGCATTTT
CDR3: CASRETGRNQPQHF

J: TRBJ2-1
V: TRBV5-4
size: .
D: .
DNA: TGTGCCAGCAGCGGTGGACTTCTTTACAATGAGCAGTTCTTC
CDR3: CASSGGLLYNEQFF

J: TRBJ2-7
V: TRBV19
size: .
D: .
DNA: TGTGCCAGTAGTATGAGGTCAGGGCAGTCATTCTCCTACGAGCAGTACTTC
CDR3: CASSMRSGQSFSYEQYF

J: TRBJ1-1
V: TRBV11-2
size: few
D: .
DNA: TGTGCCAGCAAGGGGTTAGGGAACACTGAAGCTTTCTTT
CDR3: CASKGLGNTEAFF

J: TRBJ2-7
V: TRBV29-1
size: .
D: TRBD2
DNA: TGCAGCGTTTACCTAGCGGGAGGACACTACGAGCAGTACTTC
CDR3: CSVYLAGGHYEQYF

J: TRBJ1-1
V: TRBV19
size: .
D: TRBD1
DNA: TGTGCCAGTAGTCGGCAGGGGGACACTGAAGCTTTCTTT
CDR3: CASSRQGDTEAFF

J: TRBJ2-7
V: TRBV6-2/TRBV6-3
size: .
D: TRBD1
DNA: TGTGCCAGCAGTTCCGGGACAGTTGCCTACGAGCAGTACTTC
CDR3: CASSSGTVAYEQYF

J: TRBJ1-2
V: TRBV20-1
size: .
D: TRBD1
DNA: TGCAGTGCGCAAAGACAGGGGGGCTACACCTTC
CDR3: CSAQRQGGYTF

J: TRBJ2-7
V: TRBV2
size: .
D: .
DNA: TGTGCCAACAAGGACAGTTACGAGCAGTACTTC
CDR3: CANKDSYEQYF

J: TRBJ2-3
V: TRBV6-5
size: .
D: .
DNA: TGTGCCAGCAGTTACGGGAGCACAGATACGCAGTATTTT
CDR3: CASSYGSTDTQYF

J: TRBJ2-1
V: TRBV12-3/TRBV12-4
size: .
D: .
DNA: TGTGCCAGCAGTTTTCGCCCGAATGAGCAGTTCTTC
CDR3: CASSFRPNEQFF

J: TRBJ1-1
V: TRBV6-1
size: .
D: .
DNA: TGTGCCAGCGGGATTTACCCCTCGAGCACTGAAGCTTTCTTT
CDR3: CASGIYPSSTEAFF

J: TRBJ2-7
V: TRBV19
size: once
D: .
DNA: TGTGCCAGTAGTATCGTGGGAGGACGGCGCCCCTACGAGCAGTACTTC
CDR3: CASSIVGGRRPYEQYF

J: TRBJ1-5
V: TRBV4-1
size: few
D: .
DNA: TGCGCCAGCAGCCAACAACAGGGCAATCAGCCCCAGCATTTT
CDR3: CASSQQQGNQPQHF

J: TRBJ2-5
V: TRBV4-1
size: .
D: .
DNA: TGCGCCAGCAGCCATCGCGGGGTTGGTGAAGAGACCCAGTACTTC
CDR3: CASSHRGVGEETQYF

J: TRBJ2-5
V: TRBV20-1
size: .
D: TRBD2
DNA: TGCAGTGGTACGGTAGCGGGAGTGGAGACCCAGTACTTC
CDR3: CSGTVAGVETQYF

J: TRBJ1-1
V: TRBV6-1
size: few
D: .
DNA: TGTGCCAGCAGTGAGGGAACAGGAGGGGGGAGGAAAGCTTTCTTT
CDR3: CASSEGTGGGRKAFF